This is a list of T cell receptor beta chains from one sample in a study of T cells in Graves' hyperthyroidism and ophthalmopathy. TCRdb redid the calling of the multiplex PCR reads with MiXCR, one entry per CDR3 protein. The data show 500,000 or so distinct CDR3 sequences, with 17% seen just once and 15% to 20% held by the top ten. Sequencing was carried out using blood. These receptors were taken from a woman under 30 with Graves' ophthalmopathy. Each CDR3 is given with its conserved first and last residue. The D gene is left open where the match is weak. Size is stated for part of the rows, as once, few or many counts, or as a class when the clone is expanded.

many | TRBJ2-1 | TRBV30 | NA | TGTGCCTGGTCAAGTGGGACCGGTAGGGCCTACAATGAGCAGTTCTTC | CAWSSGTGRAYNEQFF
few | TRBJ1-5 | TRBV4-2 | TRBD1 | TGTGCCAGCAGCCAAGAGGGGACAGGCCATCAGCCCCAGCATTTT | CASSQEGTGHQPQHF
few | TRBJ2-2 | TRBV11-2 | NA | TGTGCCAGCAGTGAATGGAGGACCGGGGAGCTGTTTTTT | CASSEWRTGELFF
many | TRBJ2-7 | TRBV7-3 | TRBD1 | TGTGCCAGCAGCTTAATGGGGACAGGGGTACGGGAGCAGTACTTC | CASSLMGTGVREQYF
many | TRBJ2-5 | TRBV30 | TRBD1 | TGTGCCTGGAGTTACAGGGGGCCAGAGACCCAGTACTTC | CAWSYRGPETQYF
NA | TRBJ2-7 | TRBV11-2 | TRBD1 | TGTGCCAGCAGCCAACAGGACAGGGCCTACTCCTACGAGCAGTACTTC | CASSQQDRAYSYEQYF
many | TRBJ2-7 | TRBV5-6 | NA | TGTGCCAGCAGAAAAGAGCACTACGAGCAGTACTTC | CASRKEHYEQYF
many | TRBJ1-1 | TRBV24-1 | NA | TGTGCCACCAGGGGGGACCTCAACACTGAAGCTTTCTTT | CATRGDLNTEAFF
many | TRBJ2-1 | TRBV7-3 | NA | TGTGCCAGCAGCTTAGTACCTAGCTCGAGTTACAATGAGCAGTTCTTC | CASSLVPSSSYNEQFF
few | TRBJ1-2 | TRBV29-1 | NA | TGCAGCGTTGACGCAGGGACCGATTATGGCTACACCTTC | CSVDAGTDYGYTF
few | TRBJ1-1 | TRBV7-3 | NA | TGTGCCAGCAGTCAGGGACGTGGGTTTGAAGCTTTCTTT | CASSQGRGFEAFF
few | TRBJ1-2 | TRBV29-1 | NA | TGCAGCGTTGACGGAGGCTATGGCTACACCTTC | CSVDGGYGYTF
NA | TRBJ2-7 | TRBV20-1 | NA | TGCAGTGCTAGTGAGCGGCTATCGTTCTACGAGCAGTACTTC | CSASERLSFYEQYF
NA | TRBJ1-3 | TRBV13 | NA | TGTGCCAGCAGCCTTTCGTTGATTGGAAACACCATATATTTT | CASSLSLIGNTIYF
few | TRBJ2-5 | TRBV20-1 | NA | TGCAGTGCGGGTGGGGGGCCCCAAGAGACCCAGTACTTC | CSAGGGPQETQYF
NA | TRBJ1-2 | TRBV4-2 | NA | TGTGCCAGCAGCCAAGAGCTTACGGGAACGGGCTATGGCTACACCTTC | CASSQELTGTGYGYTF
few | TRBJ1-2 | TRBV4-1 | NA | TGCGCCACCTCTGGAAGGGGCAATTATGGCTACACCTTC | CATSGRGNYGYTF
many | TRBJ2-1 | TRBV30 | TRBD1 | TGTGCCTGGAGTGTGACAGGGGGCTTGAACAATGAGCAGTTCTTC | CAWSVTGGLNNEQFF
many | TRBJ2-7 | TRBV28 | NA | TGTGCCAGCAGCAAACGCAGGTTATCCTACGAGCAGTACTTC | CASSKRRLSYEQYF
many | TRBJ2-7 | TRBV10-3 | NA | TGTGCCATCAGTGGAGGGGACACCCTATACTCCTACGAGCAGTACTTC | CAISGGDTLYSYEQYF
many | TRBJ2-2 | TRBV27 | TRBD2 | TGTGCCAGCAGTCCCAAAGCGGGGGGTATCGGGGAGCTGTTTTTT | CASSPKAGGIGELFF
many | TRBJ2-3 | TRBV20-1 | TRBD2 | TGCAGTGCTAGAGATGAACTAGCGGGGATCAGCAGAGATACGCAGTATTTT | CSARDELAGISRDTQYF
few | TRBJ1-6 | TRBV7-8 | NA | TGTGCCAGCAGCTCGGGGTGGAATTCACCCCTCCACTTT | CASSSGWNSPLHF
few | TRBJ2-2 | TRBV28 | TRBD1 | TGTGCCATTTCGGGACAGGTGATCACCGGGGAGCTGTTTTTT | CAISGQVITGELFF
many | TRBJ1-5 | TRBV20-1 | NA | TGCAGTGCTAGTTTCTTCCGGGCAGGGGAGGGTCAGCCCCAGCATTTT | CSASFFRAGEGQPQHF
many | TRBJ2-5 | TRBV7-2 | TRBD2 | TGTGCCAGCAGCTCCGGTGGTAGCGGGTTACAAGAGACCCAGTACTTC | CASSSGGSGLQETQYF
many | TRBJ2-3 | TRBV6-6 | NA | TGTGCCAGCAGTTACTCGGGCTTTGGATCAGATACGCAGTATTTT | CASSYSGFGSDTQYF
many | TRBJ1-1 | TRBV29-1 | NA | TGCAGCGTTGCGAACACTGAAGCTTTCTTT | CSVANTEAFF
many | TRBJ2-5 | TRBV7-9 | NA | TGTGCCAGCAGCTTTGGCGCGGAAGAGACCCAGTACTTC | CASSFGAEETQYF
many | TRBJ2-3 | TRBV27 | TRBD2 | TGTGCCAGCAGCACACTAGCGGGGGGGAGCACAGATACGCAGTATTTT | CASSTLAGGSTDTQYF
NA | TRBJ1-2 | TRBV12-3/TRBV12-4 | NA | TGTGCCAGCAGGCCTAATTCCTTAGGGCATGGCTACACCTTC | CASRPNSLGHGYTF
NA | TRBJ2-1 | TRBV4-3 | TRBD2 | TGCGCCAGCAGCCCTGACGTAGTAGCGGGATGGGATGAGCAGTTCTTC | CASSPDVVAGWDEQFF
NA | TRBJ1-5 | TRBV6-2/TRBV6-3 | TRBD1 | TGTGCCAGCAGCCCGACAGGGCAACAGCCCCAGCATTTT | CASSPTGQQPQHF